The rows below give T cell receptor beta chains drawn from one sample of a study of early T cells in non-severe SARS-CoV-2 infection. TCRdb redid the calling of the 5' RACE reads with MiXCR, one entry per CDR3 protein. The table shows over 55,000 distinct CDR3 sequences, with around 12% occurring only once. What was sequenced was whole blood. These receptors were taken from an adult who was a healthcare worker with PCR-confirmed SARS-CoV-2 infection or an uninfected control (not recorded which). Both conserved end residues are part of each CDR3. The D gene is left open where the match is weak. The size entry is marked missing in some rows and otherwise reads once, few, many or a size class.

V	J	D	size	DNA	CDR3
TRBV27	TRBJ2-1	-	few	TGTGCCACCGGTATCTCCGGGTCCTACAATGAGCAGTTCTTC	CATGISGSYNEQFF
TRBV20-1	TRBJ1-5	TRBD1	-	TGCAGTGCTAGAGACCGCCGGACAGGCGACCAGCCCCAGCATTTT	CSARDRRTGDQPQHF
TRBV24-1	TRBJ2-4	TRBD1	many	TGTGCCACCAGTGGTACCGGGACAGGGAACATTCAGTACTTC	CATSGTGTGNIQYF
TRBV11-2	TRBJ1-4	-	many	TGTGCCAGCAGCTTCAACCGAGACAGGAATGAAAAACTGTTTTTT	CASSFNRDRNEKLFF
TRBV11-2	TRBJ2-7	-	many	TGTGCCAGCAGCTTGTGGGGACCTACCTACGAGCAGTACTTC	CASSLWGPTYEQYF
TRBV7-6	TRBJ1-1	-	few	TGTGCCAGCAGCTTAGCGTGGGGGCGCGGCACTGAAGCTTTCTTT	CASSLAWGRGTEAFF
TRBV11-2	TRBJ2-5	TRBD1	few	TGTGCCAGCAGCCCGCCTTCGACAGGGCAAGAGACCCAGTACTTC	CASSPPSTGQETQYF
TRBV9	TRBJ2-7	-	many	TGTGCCAGCAGCGTAGACTTTAGTCTGAATTACGAGCAGTACTTC	CASSVDFSLNYEQYF
TRBV6-6	TRBJ2-2	TRBD1	many	TGTGCCAGCAGTTACGGGACCGGGACAGGGGTCACCGGGGAGCTGTTTTTT	CASSYGTGTGVTGELFF
TRBV7-2	TRBJ1-1	-	-	TGTGCCAGCAGCTCCACCGGAGTAGGGGTTAACACTGAAGCTTTCTTT	CASSSTGVGVNTEAFF
TRBV6-4	TRBJ2-3	TRBD2	-	TGTGCCAGCAGTGACACGGGGGGGACAGATACGCAGTATTTT	CASSDTGGTDTQYF
TRBV20-1	TRBJ2-7	TRBD2	many	TGCAGTGCCCCCCTAGCGGGAGCGTCCTACGAGCAGTACTTC	CSAPLAGASYEQYF
TRBV2	TRBJ2-1	-	many	TGTGCCAGCAGTGGACAGGACTACTCCTACAATGAGCAGTTCTTC	CASSGQDYSYNEQFF
TRBV5-1	TRBJ2-4	TRBD2	many	TGCGCCAGCAGCTCCATTAGCGGGGGGGCCAAAAACATTCAGTACTTC	CASSSISGGAKNIQYF
TRBV27	TRBJ2-7	-	many	TGTGCCAGCAGTTTATCTCATCCGTTGGGTTCCTACGAGCAGTACTTC	CASSLSHPLGSYEQYF
TRBV30	TRBJ1-4	-	many	TGTGCCTGGACTAGTAAGGGTGCCGGCGGTGAAAAACTGTTTTTT	CAWTSKGAGGEKLFF
TRBV20-1	TRBJ2-7	-	-	TGCAGTGCCAGTTCGTCCTCCTACGAGCAGTACTTC	CSASSSSYEQYF
TRBV29-1	TRBJ2-3	-	-	TGCAGCGTTCTTCCCCTTCTGACCCTCACAGATACGCAGTATTTT	CSVLPLLTLTDTQYF
TRBV15	TRBJ2-1	-	few	TGTGCCACCAGCCCTCGGTCAGGCCCCTACAATGAGCAGTTCTTC	CATSPRSGPYNEQFF
TRBV20-1	TRBJ1-5	-	many	TGCAGTGCTAGAGGGGGGCCCAAGCCCCAGCATTTT	CSARGGPKPQHF
TRBV6-6	TRBJ2-2	-	many	TGTGCCAGCAGTCCAAAACTCCCCTTTTCATACACCGGGGAGCTGTTTTTT	CASSPKLPFSYTGELFF
TRBV29-1	TRBJ1-2	-	-	TGCAGCGTCCCGGACAGTTCATGGTACACCTTC	CSVPDSSWYTF
TRBV20-1	TRBJ2-5	TRBD2	many	TGCAGTGCTAACCCCCCCGGGACTAGCGGTGAGACCCAGTACTTC	CSANPPGTSGETQYF
TRBV28	TRBJ1-5	-	many	TGTGCCAGCAGTTTAAGTGGGGGCAATCAGCCCCAGCATTTT	CASSLSGGNQPQHF
TRBV27	TRBJ2-7	-	many	TGTGCCAGCAGTTTAAAGTCGGGGTTCGAGCAGTACTTC	CASSLKSGFEQYF
TRBV12-3/TRBV12-4	TRBJ2-7	-	few	TGTGCCAGCAGTTCCCACTACGAGCAGTACTTC	CASSSHYEQYF
TRBV4-3	TRBJ2-1	-	many	TGCGCCAGCAGCCGAACATTTTACAATGAGCAGTTCTTC	CASSRTFYNEQFF
TRBV4-3	TRBJ2-1	TRBD2	many	TGCGCCAGCAGCCAAGTGAGGGGACTAAGGAATGAGCAGTTCTTC	CASSQVRGLRNEQFF
TRBV29-1	TRBJ1-1	-	-	TGCAGTGCATCCACAGGGATGAACACTGAAGCTTTCTTT	CSASTGMNTEAFF
TRBV10-3	TRBJ1-1	-	few	TGTGCCATCAGTGATAGAATGGACACTGAAGCTTTCTTT	CAISDRMDTEAFF
TRBV2	TRBJ2-2	-	many	TGTGCCAGCAGAAAAAGTGGAGGGGACACCGGGGAGCTGTTTTTT	CASRKSGGDTGELFF
TRBV7-9	TRBJ2-1	-	many	TGTGCCAGCAGCACGAAGTTGGTTACGGGGCCCTCCTACAATGAGCAGTTCTTC	CASSTKLVTGPSYNEQFF
TRBV11-2	TRBJ1-3	-	many	TGTGCCAGCAGCTCCTACAGGGGAAACACCATATATTTT	CASSSYRGNTIYF
TRBV28	TRBJ1-5	TRBD1	-	TGTGCCAGCAGTTTACGGCAGGGGGCACAGCCCCAGCATTTT	CASSLRQGAQPQHF
TRBV14	TRBJ2-7	-	many	TGTGCCAGCAGCCAAATAACCACCCGGACCGTCTACGAGCAGTACTTC	CASSQITTRTVYEQYF
TRBV10-3	TRBJ1-2	-	many	TGTGCCATCAGTGTAGACAGCCGGTATGGCTACACCTTC	CAISVDSRYGYTF
TRBV12-3/TRBV12-4	TRBJ2-7	TRBD1	many	TGTGCCAGCTCAATTGACAGGGCGGACGAGCAGTACTTC	CASSIDRADEQYF
TRBV12-3/TRBV12-4	TRBJ1-1	-	many	TGTGCCAGCAGTCCGTGGACCAGGGACACTGAAGCTTTCTTT	CASSPWTRDTEAFF
TRBV14	TRBJ1-2	-	many	TGTGCCAGCAGCCAAGAACCATTCAACGGCACCGGGGATGGCTACACCTTC	CASSQEPFNGTGDGYTF
TRBV28	TRBJ2-6	-	many	TGTGCCAGCATTGACTTGTCCTCTGGGGCCAACGTCCTGACTTTC	CASIDLSSGANVLTF
TRBV29-1	TRBJ1-1	-	many	TGCAGCGCAGGGGCAGCGAACACTGAAGCTTTCTTT	CSAGAANTEAFF
TRBV29-1	TRBJ2-1	TRBD1	-	TGCAGCGTTGAAGACCATAAGGGACAGGGAGAGAATGAGCAGTTCTTC	CSVEDHKGQGENEQFF
TRBV6-1	TRBJ2-7	TRBD1	many	TGTGCCACATCTAGGGGGCCAACATCTTACGAGCAGTACTTC	CATSRGPTSYEQYF
TRBV7-7	TRBJ2-3	TRBD2	many	TGTGCCAGCAGCCCCTCGATGGGGGGGGAGAGGGCCACAGATACGCAGTATTTT	CASSPSMGGERATDTQYF